This is a list of T cell receptor beta chains from one sample in a study of shared T cell receptors in the human thymus. TCRdb keeps only in-frame clones here, not all; method: immunoSEQ multiplex PCR. The table records around 730,000 clones, 70% to 90% of them present only once. These same records also appear under a second study, on human thymus T cells.

Sequencing used thymocytes. Every receptor here comes from a girl under three years old with a congenital heart defect. CDR3s include the opening cysteine and the closing phenylalanine or tryptophan. D genes are given only for firm matches. Clone size is not always given. Where it is, it says once, few, many or a class for expanded clones.

cdr3_aa | cdr3_nt | d_call | v_call | clone_size | cdr3_length | j_call
CASSLCTKDRESNQPQHF | TGTGCCAGCAGTTTATGCACCAAGGACAGGGAGAGCAATCAGCCCCAGCATTTT | TRBD1 | TRBV28 | - | 18 | TRBJ1-5
CASSSSSTSTF | TGTGCCAGCAGCTCCTCTTCGACAAGCACCTTC | - | TRBV11-2 | - | 11 | TRBJ1-2
CASSFCKLRDTSSIIYGYTF | TGTGCCAGCAGTTTCTGCAAGCTCCGGGACACCTCATCGATTATCTATGGCTACACCTTC | - | TRBV28 | - | 20 | TRBJ1-2
CASSHYTLAEAQYF | TGTGCCAGCAGCCACTACACTTTAGCTGAGGCCCAGTACTTC | - | TRBV6-5 | - | 14 | TRBJ2-5
CASSFPRGGNSGNTIYF | TGTGCCAGCAGTTTCCCTCGAGGCGGTAACTCTGGAAACACCATATATTTT | - | TRBV28 | - | 17 | TRBJ1-3
CASTLDRAYNEQFF | TGTGCCAGCACTCTCGACAGGGCCTACAATGAGCAGTTCTTC | - | TRBV21-1 | - | 14 | TRBJ2-1
CASSEDRGQINSYTF | TGCGCCAGCAGTGAGGACAGGGGGCAAATCAATAGCTACACCTTC | TRBD1 | TRBV10-1 | - | 15 | TRBJ1-2
CASSQVGAGGDTQYF | TGCGCCAGCAGCCAAGTTGGAGCGGGGGGGGATACGCAGTATTTT | TRBD2 | TRBV4-1 | - | 15 | TRBJ2-3
CASRRTGNYGYTF | TGTGCCAGCAGAAGGACAGGCAACTATGGCTACACCTTC | TRBD1 | TRBV6-5 | - | 13 | TRBJ1-2
CASRLQEIYGYTF | TGTGCCAGCCGGTTACAGGAGATCTATGGCTACACCTTC | - | TRBV6-1 | - | 13 | TRBJ1-2
CASSYSGQARTGELFF | TGTGCCAGCAGTTACTCGGGGCAGGCGAGGACCGGGGAGCTGTTTTTT | - | TRBV6-5 | - | 16 | TRBJ2-2
CASSPQVREGEAFF | TGTGCCAGCTCACCACAGGTCAGGGAGGGTGAAGCTTTCTTT | - | TRBV18 | - | 14 | TRBJ1-1
CASSLLTGTEDYEQYF | TGCGCCAGCAGCTTGTTGACTGGGACAGAGGACTACGAGCAGTACTTC | TRBD1 | TRBV5-1 | - | 16 | TRBJ2-7
CASRFLRGGPSSYNEQFF | TGTGCCAGCAGATTCTTGCGGGGGGGCCCAAGCTCCTACAATGAGCAGTTCTTC | TRBD2 | TRBV27 | - | 18 | TRBJ2-1
CASSLADETSGGAPYEQYF | TGTGCCAGCAGCTTGGCCGACGAGACTAGCGGGGGGGCCCCTTACGAGCAGTACTTC | TRBD2 | TRBV5-4 | - | 19 | TRBJ2-7
CASSLNRDTQYF | TGTGCCAGCAGCTTGAATCGGGATACGCAGTATTTT | - | TRBV5-4 | - | 12 | TRBJ2-3
CASSTRQDLNTEAFF | TGTGCCAGCAGTACCCGACAGGATTTGAACACTGAAGCTTTCTTT | - | TRBV27 | - | 15 | TRBJ1-1
CASSPPRAGGYTF | TGTGCCAGCAGCCCTCCTAGGGCGGGCGGCTACACCTTC | - | TRBV11-2 | - | 13 | TRBJ1-2
CASSQRVGGHYGYTF | TGTGCCAGCAGCCAGAGGGTCGGGGGACACTATGGCTACACCTTC | - | TRBV4-2 | once | 15 | TRBJ1-2
CASSPSSGAYNEQFF | TGCGCCAGCAGCCCTTCTAGCGGGGCATACAATGAGCAGTTCTTC | TRBD2 | TRBV4-1 | - | 15 | TRBJ2-1
CASGTGGNQPQHF | TGTGCCAGTGGGACAGGAGGTAATCAGCCCCAGCATTTT | TRBD1 | TRBV19 | - | 13 | TRBJ1-5
CASGVRAGTQYF | TGTGCCAGTGGGGTGCGGGCTGGGACCCAGTACTTC | - | TRBV27 | - | 12 | TRBJ2-5
CAIKAGPLLTYEQYF | TGTGCCATCAAGGCGGGCCCATTACTAACCTACGAGCAGTACTTC | - | TRBV10-3 | - | 15 | TRBJ2-7
CASQRDTGNTIYF | TGTGCCAGCCAACGGGACACTGGAAACACCATATATTTT | - | TRBV19 | - | 13 | TRBJ1-3
CASSPVNSNQPQHF | TGTGCCAGCAGTCCCGTTAATAGCAATCAGCCCCAGCATTTT | - | TRBV28 | - | 14 | TRBJ1-5
CASSDGGQGREPQHF | TGTGCCAGCAGTGATGGCGGACAGGGGCGTGAGCCCCAGCATTTT | TRBD1 | TRBV2 | - | 15 | TRBJ1-5
CALSEQGVHQPQHF | TGCGCTCTATCGGAACAGGGGGTTCATCAGCCCCAGCATTTT | TRBD1 | TRBV10-1 | - | 14 | TRBJ1-5
CASSSNRTAYEQYF | TGTGCCAGCAGCTCCAACAGAACTGCCTACGAGCAGTACTTC | - | TRBV11-3 | - | 14 | TRBJ2-7
CASSLNLGPNTEAFF | TGTGCCAGCAGCTTAAATCTGGGGCCGAACACTGAAGCTTTCTTT | - | TRBV7-3 | - | 15 | TRBJ1-1
CASSLASRGGGNEQFF | TGCGCCAGCAGCTTGGCCAGCCGGGGGGGCGGGAATGAGCAGTTCTTC | TRBD2 | TRBV5-1 | - | 16 | TRBJ2-1
CASSQDCRVDRGTDTQYF | TGCGCCAGCAGCCAAGATTGTCGGGTTGACAGGGGCACAGATACGCAGTATTTT | TRBD1 | TRBV4-1 | - | 18 | TRBJ2-3
CASSDQQALF | TGTGCCAGCAGTGATCAACAGGCCCTTTTT | - | TRBV6-5 | - | 10 | TRBJ1-1
CASSLVWLGQRPHGSYEQYF | TGCGCCAGCAGCTTGGTCTGGTTGGGACAGAGACCCCACGGGTCCTACGAGCAGTACTTC | TRBD1 | TRBV5-1 | - | 20 | TRBJ2-7
CATSRDSSYNSPLHF | TGTGCCACCAGCAGAGATAGCTCCTATAATTCACCCCTCCACTTT | - | TRBV15 | once | 15 | TRBJ1-6
CASSHGATGTEIIYGGYTF | TGTGCCAGCAGTCACGGGGCAACCGGGACAGAAATTATCTATGGTGGCTACACCTTC | TRBD1 | TRBV28 | - | 19 | TRBJ1-2
CASSLEAGRPQHF | TGTGCCAGCAGCTTAGAAGCAGGCCGGCCCCAGCATTTT | - | TRBV7-6 | - | 13 | TRBJ1-5
CASSYPVAGRWAEAFF | TGTGCCAGCAGTTACCCCGTTGCGGGGCGGTGGGCTGAAGCTTTCTTT | - | TRBV6-5 | - | 16 | TRBJ1-1
CASSSKGQGYNKQFF | TGTGCCAGCAGCTCCAAAGGACAGGGTTACAATAAGCAGTTCTTC | TRBD1 | TRBV7-9 | once | 15 | TRBJ2-1